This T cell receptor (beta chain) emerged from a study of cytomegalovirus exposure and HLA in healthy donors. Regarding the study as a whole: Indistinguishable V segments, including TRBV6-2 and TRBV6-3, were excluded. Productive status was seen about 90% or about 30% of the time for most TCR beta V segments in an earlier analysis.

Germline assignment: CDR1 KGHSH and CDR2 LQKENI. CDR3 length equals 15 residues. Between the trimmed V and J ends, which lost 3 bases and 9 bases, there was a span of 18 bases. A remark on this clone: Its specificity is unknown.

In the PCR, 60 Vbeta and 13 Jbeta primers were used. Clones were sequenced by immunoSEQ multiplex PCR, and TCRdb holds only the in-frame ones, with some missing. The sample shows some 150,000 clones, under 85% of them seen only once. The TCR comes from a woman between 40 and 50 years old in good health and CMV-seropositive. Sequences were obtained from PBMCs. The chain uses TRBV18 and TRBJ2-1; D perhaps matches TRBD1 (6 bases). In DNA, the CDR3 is TGTGCCAGCTCACCGTCGATCCAGGGGAGCCCTGAGCAGTTCTTC. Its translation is CASSPSIQGSPEQFF.